The rows below give T cell receptor beta chains drawn from one sample of a study of CD8+ T cells in alopecia areata. Data came from immunoSEQ multiplex PCR; TCRdb stores just in-frame clones and leaves some out. The data hold more than 85,000 clones, with 35% to 45% observed a single time. The sample comprised CD4+ T cells sorted from blood. These receptors all stem from a human donor with alopecia areata. Both conserved end residues are part of each CDR3. A D gene is named only where the DNA matches it firmly. Not every row has a clone size; where given, it reads once, few, many or a size class.

clone size: -
D gene: TRBD1
J gene: TRBJ2-7
V gene: TRBV5-1
CDR3 protein: CASSADRASYEQYF
CDR3 DNA: TGCGCCAGCAGCGCGGACAGGGCATCCTACGAGCAGTACTTC

clone size: -
D gene: -
J gene: TRBJ2-1
V gene: TRBV29-1
CDR3 protein: CSVAERSYNEQFF
CDR3 DNA: TGCAGCGTTGCTGAACGGTCCTACAATGAGCAGTTCTTC

clone size: -
D gene: -
J gene: TRBJ1-2
V gene: TRBV30
CDR3 protein: CAWSMVGGYTF
CDR3 DNA: TGTGCCTGGAGTATGGTGGGGGGCTACACCTTC

clone size: -
D gene: TRBD1
J gene: TRBJ2-7
V gene: TRBV29-1
CDR3 protein: CSADLTGADEQYF
CDR3 DNA: TGCAGCGCCGACTTGACAGGGGCAGACGAGCAGTACTTC

clone size: -
D gene: -
J gene: TRBJ2-5
V gene: TRBV14
CDR3 protein: CASSQIRGGSETQYF
CDR3 DNA: TGTGCCAGCAGCCAGATCAGGGGAGGTTCGGAGACCCAGTACTTC

clone size: -
D gene: -
J gene: TRBJ1-1
V gene: TRBV29-1
CDR3 protein: CSAQQGATEAFF
CDR3 DNA: TGCAGCGCCCAACAGGGCGCCACTGAAGCTTTCTTT

clone size: once
D gene: -
J gene: TRBJ2-2
V gene: TRBV25-1
CDR3 protein: CASSLTTNTGELFF
CDR3 DNA: TGTGCCAGCAGTTTGACCACGAACACCGGGGAGCTGTTTTTT

clone size: -
D gene: -
J gene: TRBJ2-7
V gene: TRBV29-1
CDR3 protein: CSALDGNSYEQYF
CDR3 DNA: TGCAGCGCCCTAGACGGAAACTCCTACGAGCAGTACTTC

clone size: -
D gene: TRBD2
J gene: TRBJ2-1
V gene: TRBV29-1
CDR3 protein: CSALAGLNEQFF
CDR3 DNA: TGCAGCGCCTTAGCGGGCCTCAATGAGCAGTTCTTC

clone size: -
D gene: TRBD2
J gene: TRBJ2-5
V gene: TRBV4-1
CDR3 protein: CASSQGVASGKETQYF
CDR3 DNA: TGCGCCAGCAGCCAAGGAGTGGCTAGCGGGAAAGAGACCCAGTACTTC

clone size: -
D gene: TRBD2
J gene: TRBJ2-7
V gene: TRBV29-1
CDR3 protein: CSVLLAGLNEQYF
CDR3 DNA: TGCAGCGTCTTACTAGCGGGTCTGAACGAGCAGTACTTC

clone size: -
D gene: TRBD1
J gene: TRBJ1-2
V gene: TRBV30
CDR3 protein: CAWSVRRRTGGYGYTF
CDR3 DNA: TGTGCCTGGAGTGTACGAAGAAGGACAGGGGGCTATGGCTACACCTTC

clone size: -
D gene: -
J gene: TRBJ2-5
V gene: TRBV11-2
CDR3 protein: CASSQGAGRNQETQYF
CDR3 DNA: TGTGCCAGCAGCCAAGGGGCCGGACGCAACCAAGAGACCCAGTACTTC

clone size: -
D gene: -
J gene: TRBJ1-1
V gene: TRBV5-6
CDR3 protein: CASSLEGLQAFF
CDR3 DNA: TGTGCCAGCAGCTTGGAAGGGTTACAAGCTTTCTTT

clone size: few
D gene: TRBD1
J gene: TRBJ2-3
V gene: TRBV5-1
CDR3 protein: CASSGTGADTQYF
CDR3 DNA: TGCGCCAGCAGCGGGACAGGGGCAGATACGCAGTATTTT

clone size: -
D gene: TRBD1
J gene: TRBJ2-5
V gene: TRBV29-1
CDR3 protein: CSVKQGRIRETQYF
CDR3 DNA: TGCAGCGTAAAACAGGGGCGGATACGAGAGACCCAGTACTTC

clone size: -
D gene: TRBD2
J gene: TRBJ2-5
V gene: TRBV5-1
CDR3 protein: CASSPTSGREETQYF
CDR3 DNA: TGCGCCAGCAGCCCGACTAGCGGGAGGGAAGAGACCCAGTACTTC

clone size: -
D gene: TRBD2
J gene: TRBJ2-7
V gene: TRBV6-5
CDR3 protein: CASSQGLAGEQYF
CDR3 DNA: TGTGCCAGCAGTCAAGGACTAGCCGGGGAGCAGTACTTC

clone size: -
D gene: -
J gene: TRBJ2-1
V gene: TRBV5-1
CDR3 protein: CASSSGPGVQFF
CDR3 DNA: TGCGCCAGCAGCTCGGGCCCGGGAGTGCAGTTCTTC

clone size: few
D gene: -
J gene: TRBJ2-7
V gene: TRBV29-1
CDR3 protein: CSVGQPGEQYF
CDR3 DNA: TGCAGCGTTGGTCAGCCGGGAGAGCAGTACTTC

clone size: -
D gene: -
J gene: TRBJ2-1
V gene: TRBV30
CDR3 protein: CAWSPGTYNEQFF
CDR3 DNA: TGTGCCTGGAGTCCGGGCACGTACAATGAGCAGTTCTTC

clone size: few
D gene: -
J gene: TRBJ1-1
V gene: TRBV7-2
CDR3 protein: CASSQEGAMAFF
CDR3 DNA: TGTGCCAGCAGCCAGGAGGGAGCGATGGCTTTCTTT

clone size: -
D gene: -
J gene: TRBJ1-1
V gene: TRBV4-1
CDR3 protein: CASSPDPNRETFF
CDR3 DNA: TGCGCCAGCAGCCCCGACCCAAACAGGGAAACTTTCTTT

clone size: -
D gene: TRBD1
J gene: TRBJ1-4
V gene: TRBV5-4
CDR3 protein: CASSFGQGVNEKLFF
CDR3 DNA: TGTGCCAGCAGCTTCGGACAGGGAGTTAATGAAAAACTGTTTTTT

clone size: -
D gene: -
J gene: TRBJ1-2
V gene: TRBV29-1
CDR3 protein: CSVRRLLTNYGYTF
CDR3 DNA: TGCAGCGTCCGGAGGTTGCTTACTAACTATGGCTACACCTTC

clone size: -
D gene: TRBD1
J gene: TRBJ1-6
V gene: TRBV30
CDR3 protein: CACGQGDNSPLHF
CDR3 DNA: TGTGCCTGCGGACAGGGTGACAATTCACCCCTCCACTTT

clone size: -
D gene: TRBD2
J gene: TRBJ2-2
V gene: TRBV29-1
CDR3 protein: CSGRLAGRAGELFF
CDR3 DNA: TGCAGCGGGCGACTAGCAGGGCGGGCCGGGGAGCTGTTTTTT

clone size: few
D gene: TRBD2
J gene: TRBJ2-7
V gene: TRBV6-5
CDR3 protein: CASSYSLAGGYEQYF
CDR3 DNA: TGTGCCAGCAGTTACTCCCTAGCGGGGGGCTACGAGCAGTACTTC

clone size: -
D gene: -
J gene: TRBJ1-1
V gene: TRBV2
CDR3 protein: CASKLAFF
CDR3 DNA: TGTGCCAGCAAGCTAGCTTTCTTT

clone size: -
D gene: -
J gene: TRBJ1-6
V gene: TRBV29-1
CDR3 protein: CSVGGGNSPLHF
CDR3 DNA: TGCAGCGTGGGGGGGGGAAATTCACCCCTCCACTTT

clone size: -
D gene: TRBD2
J gene: TRBJ2-1
V gene: TRBV29-1
CDR3 protein: CSVAGLGPYNEQFF
CDR3 DNA: TGCAGCGTTGCGGGACTAGGACCCTACAATGAGCAGTTCTTC

clone size: few
D gene: -
J gene: TRBJ2-1
V gene: TRBV7-9
CDR3 protein: CASTLRENEQFF
CDR3 DNA: TGTGCCAGCACTCTACGGGAGAATGAGCAGTTCTTC

clone size: -
D gene: TRBD1
J gene: TRBJ2-5
V gene: TRBV30
CDR3 protein: CAWTGQGETQYF
CDR3 DNA: TGTGCCTGGACGGGACAGGGAGAGACCCAGTACTTC

clone size: -
D gene: TRBD2
J gene: TRBJ2-1
V gene: TRBV28
CDR3 protein: CAGSGGYEQFF
CDR3 DNA: TGTGCCGGGTCGGGGGGATATGAGCAGTTCTTC

clone size: -
D gene: TRBD1
J gene: TRBJ2-7
V gene: TRBV7-2
CDR3 protein: CASSPGPGQSYEQYF
CDR3 DNA: TGTGCCAGCAGCCCTGGCCCGGGACAGTCCTACGAGCAGTACTTC

clone size: -
D gene: -
J gene: TRBJ2-3
V gene: TRBV29-1
CDR3 protein: CSVELRGSPDTQYF
CDR3 DNA: TGCAGCGTTGAACTGAGAGGTTCCCCAGATACGCAGTATTTT

clone size: -
D gene: -
J gene: TRBJ1-1
V gene: TRBV30
CDR3 protein: CAWSLTVNTEAFF
CDR3 DNA: TGTGCCTGGAGTCTAACGGTTAACACTGAAGCTTTCTTT

clone size: -
D gene: TRBD2
J gene: TRBJ2-3
V gene: TRBV20-1
CDR3 protein: CRLADTDTQYF
CDR3 DNA: TGCAGGCTAGCGGACACAGATACGCAGTATTTT

clone size: -
D gene: -
J gene: TRBJ1-4
V gene: TRBV30
CDR3 protein: CAWTGTATNEKLFF
CDR3 DNA: TGTGCCTGGACCGGAACTGCAACTAATGAAAAACTGTTTTTT